The 17 T cell receptor beta chains reported below all come from one sample, sequenced in a study of cytomegalovirus exposure and HLA in healthy donors. Primers for the PCR totalled 60 Vbeta and 13 Jbeta. TCRdb keeps only in-frame clones here, not all; method: immunoSEQ multiplex PCR. The data show about 140,000 clones, 77% seen once. Sequencing was performed on PBMCs. The receptors were sampled from a female donor in good health and CMV-seronegative.

The chain carries TRBV28 and TRBJ1-5, with D tentatively TRBD1 (5 bases). CDR3 length: 15 amino acids. Germline V lookup: CDR1 MDHEN, CDR2 SYDVKM. Trimming shortened V by 5 bases and J by 1 base, and 12 bases separated the two germline ends. CDR3 amino acids: CASSQGEMSNQPQHF. Written as DNA, the CDR3 is TGTGCCAGCAGTCAAGGGGAAATGAGCAATCAGCCCCAGCATTTT. Filled out from reference TRBV28 and TRBJ1-5, the complete variable domain reads DVKVTQSSRYLVKRTGEKVFLECVQDMDHENMFWYRQDPGLGLRLIYFSYDVKMKEKGDIPEGYSVSREKKERFSLILESASTNQTSMYLCASSQGEMSNQPQHFGDGTRLSIL.

The chain carries TRBV29-1 and TRBJ1-6, with a tentative D call TRBD1 (5 bases). V was trimmed by 5 bases and J by 8 bases, leaving 19 bases between them. Germline-derived CDR1 and CDR2 are SQVTM and ANQGSEA. This CDR3 is 15 amino acids long. The DNA of the CDR3 is TGCAGCGTTCGAGAGCAGGGTAGGGCGGATTCACCCCTCCACTTT. It specifies CSVREQGRADSPLHF.

This chain joins TRBV7-2 and TRBJ1-1; the match to TRBD1 covers 7 bases. Germline V gene data show CDR1 as SGHTA and CDR2 as FQGNSA. The CDR3 extends over 15 amino acids. V was pared by 5 bases and J by 1 base, with 7 bases of the junction left unmatched. In DNA, the CDR3 is TGTGCCAGCAGCCCCCTCGCAGGGGGGAACACTGAAGCTTTCTTT. Amino acids: CASSPLAGGNTEAFF.

This sequence joins TRBV6-1 and TRBJ1-1; D not certain. V was clipped by 6 bases and J by 5 bases, with 4 bases between them. CDR1 and CDR2 from the germline V gene are MNHNS and SASEGT. The CDR3 runs to 10 residues. CDR3 nucleotide sequence: TGTGCCAGCAGACAAACTGAAGCTTTCTTT. This sequence encodes CASRQTEAFF.

This sequence joins TRBV5-1 and TRBJ2-5; D is perhaps TRBD1 (5 bases). V gave up 0 bases and J gave up 4 bases, with 13 bases separating them. The CDR3 is 15 residues long. Germline CDR1 SGHRS, CDR2 YFSETQ. The DNA of the CDR3 is TGCGCCAGCAGCTTGGCTCAGGGTGGGATAGAGACCCAGTACTTC. It yields the protein CASSLAQGGIETQYF. Full variable domain (outside the CDR3, taken from reference TRBV5-1 and TRBJ2-5): KAGVTQTPRYLIKTRGQQVTLSCSPISGHRSVSWYQQTPGQGLQFLFEYFSETQRNKGNFPGRFSGRQFSNSRSEMNVSTLELGDSALYLCASSLAQGGIETQYFGPGTRLLVL.

This clone was seen only a few times. This sequence joins TRBV7-3 and TRBJ1-4, with D perhaps TRBD1 (5 bases). V lost 3 bases to trimming and J lost 6 bases, with 14 bases between them. Germline values: CDR1 SGHTA, CDR2 FQGTGA. CDR3 length equals 15 residues. This chain's CDR3 is CASSFAGAGDEKLFF. The CDR3 DNA is TGTGCCAGCAGCTTTGCTGGGGCAGGAGATGAAAAACTGTTTTTT.

The rearrangement uses TRBV5-1 and TRBJ2-1, with a possible D match to TRBD2 (6 bases). The germline gives CDR1 SGHRS, CDR2 YFSETQ. There are 15 residues in the CDR3. The V end was cut by 4 bases, the J end by 8 bases, with 19 bases between. Here the CDR3 reads CASSPGLPLPHEQFF. CDR3 DNA sequence: TGCGCCAGCAGCCCGGGACTCCCGCTCCCCCATGAGCAGTTCTTC.

V is TRBV14 and J is TRBJ1-1; D may be TRBD1 (6 bases). Deletions cut 0 bases from V and 3 bases from J, with 14 bases between. The CDR3 runs to 16 residues. Germline CDR1 is SGHDN and CDR2 is FVKESK. The CDR3 bases are TGTGCCAGCAGCCAAGAATTGGGGGGGCCGGACACTGAAGCTTTCTTT. Encoded protein: CASSQELGGPDTEAFF.

The J gene is TRBJ2-3, the V gene TRBV4-2; TRBD2 aligns across 10 bases. The germline CDR1 and CDR2 sequences are LGHNA and YNFKEQ. The CDR3 sequence is 18 residues long. The V segment lost 4 bases and the J segment 0 bases; nucleotides outside the gene matches: 10. The CDR3 spells CASSRLSGGYSSTDTQYF. CDR3 DNA sequence: TGTGCCAGCAGCCGGCTTAGCGGGGGGTACTCTAGCACAGATACGCAGTATTTT.

The J gene is TRBJ2-1, the V gene TRBV4-1, with 7 bases aligning to TRBD1. CDR1 is MGHRA, CDR2 YSYEKL, per germline. This CDR3 has 15 residues. Trimming at V came to 0 bases and at J to 3 bases, leaving 2 bases not matched to a gene. Here the CDR3 reads CASSQDRDSYNEQFF. DNA of the CDR3: TGCGCCAGCAGCCAAGATAGGGACAGCTACAATGAGCAGTTCTTC.

J is TRBJ2-1 and V is TRBV2; perhaps TRBD2 as D (6 bases). The germline V gene has CDR1 SNHLY and CDR2 FYNNEI. V lost 2 bases to trimming and J lost 3 bases, with 11 bases between them. The CDR3 totals 15 residues. The CDR3 reads CASSESIAVYNEQFF. The CDR3 DNA reads TGTGCCAGCAGTGAAAGTATAGCGGTCTACAATGAGCAGTTCTTC.

The J gene is TRBJ2-7, the V gene TRBV7-2; 11 nucleotides agree with TRBD2. Germline V gene sequence: CDR1 SGHTA, CDR2 FQGNSA. V dropped 1 base and J dropped 8; count of bases not matched to a gene: 13. This CDR3 has 17 residues. The CDR3 nucleotides are TGTGCCAGCAGCTTAGACCTTACCGGGACTAGCGGCTATAAGCAGTACTTC. Translated, it gives CASSLDLTGTSGYKQYF.

The chain links TRBV7-2 to TRBJ2-3; D remains ambiguous. The CDR3 contains 12 residues. Trimming stripped 5 bases from V and 5 bases from J, with 8 bases between. Germline CDR1 reads SGHTA; CDR2 reads FQGNSA. The CDR3 here is CASSRRRDTQYF. DNA of the CDR3: TGTGCCAGCAGCCGTAGGAGAGATACGCAGTATTTT. The full variable domain, its missing parts supplied by reference TRBV7-2 and TRBJ2-3, is GAGVSQSPSNKVTEKGKDVELRCDPISGHTALYWYRQSLGQGLEFLIYFQGNSAPDKSGLPSDRFSAERTGGSVSTLTIQRTQQEDSAVYLCASSRRRDTQYFGPGTRLTVL.

This clone was picked up a small number of times. The gene calls are TRBV5-4 and TRBJ2-1, with a tentative D call TRBD1 (5 bases). CDR3 size: 14 residues. The germline gives CDR1 SGHNT, CDR2 YYREEE (reference sequence). V was shortened by 0 bases and J by 6 bases, with 10 bases between the two germline ends. The CDR3 reads CASSLGQGGNEQFF. CDR3 nucleotide sequence: TGTGCCAGCAGCTTGGGGCAGGGTGGCAATGAGCAGTTCTTC.

The chain recombines TRBV7-9 with TRBJ1-1, with TRBD1 as a possible D gene (5 bases). This CDR3 has 13 residues. Trimming took 3 bases from V and 4 from J, leaving 9 bases between them. The germline V gene has CDR1 SEHNR and CDR2 FQNEAQ (reference sequence). CDR3 amino acids: CASSFNGATEAFF. The CDR3 DNA reads as TGTGCCAGCAGCTTCAATGGGGCCACTGAAGCTTTCTTT. Looking up the rest from reference TRBV7-9 and TRBJ1-1 gives the full variable domain: DTGVSQNPRHKITKRGQNVTFRCDPISEHNRLYWYRQTLGQGPEFLTYFQNEAQLEKSRLLSDRFSAERPKGSFSTLEIQRTEQGDSAMYLCASSFNGATEAFFGQGTRLTVV.

The V call is TRBV5-1, the J call TRBJ2-7, with D perhaps TRBD2 (6 bases). Trimming removed 4 bases at V and 2 bases at J, with 10 bases between. The CDR3 runs 13 residues. The germline gives CDR1 SGHRS, CDR2 YFSETQ. The CDR3 spells CASSGGTPYEQYF. CDR3 DNA: TGCGCCAGCAGCGGGGGGACCCCCTACGAGCAGTACTTC.

CDR3 bases: TGTGCCAGCAGTGAAGTTTCCAGAGATACGCAGTATTTT. This codes for CASSEVSRDTQYF. This chain joins TRBV6-1 and TRBJ2-3; D gene unclear. V lost 1 base and J 5 bases, leaving 7 bases between the germline ends. Germline CDR1 MNHNS, CDR2 SASEGT. This CDR3 spans 13 amino acids.